The 19 T cell receptor beta chains presented below share a single source sample, sequenced in a study of T cell responses to AZD1222 COVID-19 vaccine. Only in-frame clones appear in the TCRdb table, and some are missing; sequencing was by immunoSEQ multiplex PCR. The sample has over 100,000 clones; roughly 92% are singletons. Sequenced here: peripheral blood, sampled on day 0 of AZD1222 vaccination. These receptors all come from an adult in good health.

The chain employs TRBV4-1 and TRBJ1-2; weak D call: TRBD1 (6 bases). V lost 1 base, J lost 7 bases, and 13 bases lay in between. The CDR3 covers 14 residues. In germline, CDR1 is MGHRA, CDR2 YSYEKL. CDR3 in amino acids: CASSQGAGASGYTF. CDR3 in DNA: TGCGCCAGCAGCCAAGGCGCGGGGGCTAGTGGCTACACCTTC.

The V call is TRBV24-1, the J call TRBJ2-3, with a possible D match to TRBD1 (5 bases). CDR3 length equals 14 residues. V lost 9 bases and J 0 bases, leaving 12 bases between the germline ends. Germline lookup yields CDR1 KGHDR and CDR2 SFDVKD. CDR3 in DNA: TGTGCCACCGCGAATGGGGCTAGCACAGATACGCAGTATTTT. Translating gives CATANGASTDTQYF.

The rearrangement uses TRBV28 and TRBJ1-1, with D unresolved. This CDR3 has 13 residues. CDR1 and CDR2 (germline): MDHEN, SYDVKM. Trimming took 3 bases from V and 3 from J, leaving 8 bases between them. This CDR3 is CASSFPADTEAFF. The CDR3 nucleotides read TGTGCCAGCAGTTTCCCGGCTGACACTGAAGCTTTCTTT.

The J gene is TRBJ1-1, the V gene TRBV4-3; 7 bases line up with TRBD1. The CDR3 totals 15 residues. Germline CDR1 and CDR2: LGHNA and YSLEER. Trimming removed 3 bases from V and 2 bases from J; junction bases left unmatched: 6. The CDR3 reads CASSHIQGLNTEAFF. CDR3 DNA sequence: TGCGCCAGCAGCCATATACAGGGGCTTAACACTGAAGCTTTCTTT.

The rearrangement uses TRBV11-1 and TRBJ2-3; 8 nucleotides line up with TRBD1. Germline CDR1 reads SGHAT; CDR2 reads FQDESV (reference sequence). The ends lost 5 bases at V and 1 base at J; junction bases unmatched: 8. This CDR3 is 16 amino acids long. The chain's CDR3 is CASSPVDRGGTDTQYF. CDR3 sequence (DNA): TGTGCCAGCAGCCCTGTCGACAGGGGAGGCACAGATACGCAGTATTTT.

The V and J genes are TRBV5-1 and TRBJ2-2, with a possible D match to TRBD1 (5 bases). CDR1 and CDR2 (germline): SGHRS, YFSETQ. The V end lost 6 bases, the J end lost 7 bases, and 19 bases lay between the germline ends. The CDR3 runs 15 residues. CDR3: CASKGLEGAGGELFF. For the CDR3, the DNA is TGCGCCAGCAAGGGTTTGGAAGGGGCCGGCGGGGAGCTGTTTTTT.

The rearrangement joins TRBV19 to TRBJ1-4; 8 nucleotides match TRBD1. With V trimmed by 5 bases and J by 3 bases, 5 bases remained unmatched. The CDR3 spans 15 residues. CDR1 is LNHDA, CDR2 SQIVND, per germline (reference sequence). The CDR3 coding sequence is TGTGCCAGTAGTTTGGACAGGGCAGCTAATGAAAAACTGTTTTTT. Its translation is CASSLDRAANEKLFF. The full variable domain, rest sourced from reference TRBV19 and TRBJ1-4, is DGGITQSPKYLFRKEGQNVTLSCEQNLNHDAMYWYRQDPGQGLRLIYYSQIVNDFQKGDIAEGYSVSREKKESFPLTVTSAQKNPTAFYLCASSLDRAANEKLFFGSGTQLSVL.

The chain employs TRBV1 and TRBJ2-7; TRBD2, as called in the table, went unchecked against the DNA. TRBV1 is deemed a pseudogene. The CDR3 length is 19 residues. CDR3 coding DNA: TGCACCAGCAGCCAAGAGTTTTGGACTAGCGGGAGTATATCCTACGAGCAGTACGTC. Translated, it gives CTSSQEFWTSGSISYEQYV.

V usage is TRBV24-1 and J usage is TRBJ1-1, with a weak D call TRBD1 (5 bases). Germline CDR1 KGHDR, CDR2 SFDVKD. The CDR3 runs 13 residues. Deletions cut 4 bases from V and 8 bases from J, with 13 bases between. Written as DNA, the CDR3 is TGTGCCACCAGTGACCCAGGGTTAAGGGAAGCTTTCTTT. It codes for CATSDPGLREAFF.

The chain has TRBV4-1 and TRBJ2-1; 10 bases are a match to TRBD1. The CDR3 extends over 16 amino acids. Trimming cost V 0 bases and J 5 bases; bases outside gene matches: 4. The V gene's germline CDR1 is MGHRA and CDR2 YSYEKL. The CDR3 spells CASSQEGQGYHNEQFF. CDR3 sequence (DNA): TGCGCCAGCAGCCAAGAGGGACAGGGGTACCACAATGAGCAGTTCTTC.

This chain uses TRBV30 with TRBJ1-2; 10 bases match TRBD1. After removal of 2 bases from V and 6 bases from J, the junction contained 3 bases not matched to a gene. The CDR3 runs to 13 residues. The germline gives CDR1 GTSNPN, CDR2 SVGIG (reference sequence). CDR3 DNA sequence: TGTGCCTGGAGTCGAGGGACAGGGGATGGCTACACCTTC. Residues: CAWSRGTGDGYTF.

This clone was detected only once. The chain has TRBV10-2 and TRBJ2-3; TRBD2 agrees at 10 bases. Germline loops: CDR1 WSHSY, CDR2 SAAADI. Germline trimming cut 2 bases from V and 1 base from J; bases unmatched to any gene: 6. This CDR3 region has 17 residues. The CDR3 bases are TGCGCCAGCAGTGAGCCCACTCTAGCGGGGGGCACAGATACGCAGTATTTT. Translating gives CASSEPTLAGGTDTQYF.

In this sample, this clone turned up once. This sequence joins TRBV3-1 (or the pseudogene TRBV3-2) and TRBJ1-2; TRBD1 is a possible D gene (5 bases). Trimming left V 0 bases short and J 8 bases short, with 13 bases between. From germline, CDR1 is LGHDT and CDR2 YNNKEL (reference sequence). The CDR3 runs to 14 residues. In DNA, the CDR3 is TGTGCCAGCAGCCAAGATGGGACCTTTGGAGGCTACACCTTC. Protein product: CASSQDGTFGGYTF.

The chain is built from TRBV29-1 and TRBJ2-3, with D unclear. Per germline, CDR1 SQVTM and CDR2 ANQGSEA. Trimming removed 0 bases at V and 5 bases at J, with 9 bases between. This CDR3 is built from 13 residues. The CDR3, as DNA: TGCAGCGTTGAAGAACCCGTTGGAGATACGCAGTATTTT. Translated: CSVEEPVGDTQYF.

This chain uses TRBV2 with TRBJ1-4; no clear D. Germline CDR1 SNHLY, CDR2 FYNNEI. The V and J ends lost 5 bases and 11 bases respectively, with 9 bases between them. The CDR3 has 11 residues. Written as DNA, the CDR3 is TGTGCCAGCAGTTACCTCTCCAAACTGTTTTTT. It specifies CASSYLSKLFF.

CDR3 sequence: CASSQTGDWNTIYF. CDR3 sequence (DNA): TGCGCCAGCAGCCAGACAGGGGATTGGAACACCATATATTTT. This chain joins TRBV4-1 and TRBJ1-3, with TRBD1 identical over 8 bases. Losses at the gene ends were 3 bases for V and 7 bases for J; bases not matched to a gene: 5. The CDR3 totals 14 residues. In germline, CDR1 is MGHRA, CDR2 YSYEKL.

The chain uses TRBV4-1 and TRBJ1-3; D is unclear. The V end was cut by 0 bases, the J end by 0 bases, with 6 bases between. The CDR3 length is 15 residues. CDR1 and CDR2 (germline): MGHRA, YSYEKL. CDR3 sequence reads: CASSQESYSGNTIYF. In DNA form, the CDR3 reads TGCGCCAGCAGCCAAGAGTCCTACTCTGGAAACACCATATATTTT.

The rearrangement joins TRBV19 to TRBJ1-1; D gene ambiguous. CDR3 length: 12 residues. CDR1 is LNHDA, CDR2 SQIVND, per germline (reference sequence). V was pared by 8 bases and J by 0 bases, with 7 bases between. CDR3 residues: CASAGMNTEAFF. The CDR3 coding sequence is TGTGCCAGTGCGGGGATGAACACTGAAGCTTTCTTT.

The J gene is TRBJ2-3, the V gene TRBV7-2, with 8 bases aligning to TRBD2. This CDR3 spans 16 amino acids. Trimming cost V 1 base and J 3 bases; bases outside gene matches: 6. CDR1 and CDR2 (germline): SGHTA, FQGNSA. CDR3 bases: TGTGCCAGCAGCTTAGTAGCGGGACGCAGGACAGATACGCAGTATTTT. Translated, it gives CASSLVAGRRTDTQYF.